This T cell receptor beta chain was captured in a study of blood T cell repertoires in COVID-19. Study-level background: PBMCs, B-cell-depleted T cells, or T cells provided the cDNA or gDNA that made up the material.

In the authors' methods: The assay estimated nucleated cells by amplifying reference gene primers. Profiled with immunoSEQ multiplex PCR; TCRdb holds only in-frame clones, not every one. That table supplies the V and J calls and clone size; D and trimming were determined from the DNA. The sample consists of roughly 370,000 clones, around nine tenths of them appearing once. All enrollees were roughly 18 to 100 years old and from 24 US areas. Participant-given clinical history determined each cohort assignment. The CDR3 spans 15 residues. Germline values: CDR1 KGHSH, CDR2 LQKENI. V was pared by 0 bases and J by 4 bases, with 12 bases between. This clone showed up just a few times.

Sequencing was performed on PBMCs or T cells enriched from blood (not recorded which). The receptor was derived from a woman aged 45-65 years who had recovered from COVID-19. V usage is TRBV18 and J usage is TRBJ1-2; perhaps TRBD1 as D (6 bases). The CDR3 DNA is TGTGCCAGCTCACCACCTGGGGGCTTGGGCTATGGCTACACCTTC. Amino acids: CASSPPGGLGYGYTF. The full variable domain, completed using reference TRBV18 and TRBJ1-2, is NAGVMQNPRHLVRRRGQEARLRCSPMKGHSHVYWYRQLPEEGLKFMVYLQKENIIDESGMPKERFSAEFPKEGPSILRIQQVVRGDSAAYFCASSPPGGLGYGYTFGSGTRLTVV.